This T cell receptor (beta chain) was observed in a study of OX40 agonist ivuxolimab in advanced cancers. The CDR3 is made up of 16 amino acids. Germline CDR1 reads SNHLY; CDR2 reads FYNNEI. The V and J ends lost 5 bases and 1 base, in that order; junction bases with no gene match: 4. The protocol was immunoSEQ multiplex PCR, while the TCRdb copy is restricted to in-frame clones and leaves out a portion. The sample has tens of thousands of clones; 92% are singletons. The source is an adult with an advanced solid tumor such as melanoma, head and neck, liver or kidney cancer. The chain joins TRBV2 to TRBJ2-3; TRBD2 aligns across 12 bases. Sequenced material: CD4+ or CD8+ T cells sorted from blood, taken in a trial of the OX40 agonist ivuxolimab. The CDR3 coding sequence is TGTGCCAGCAGTTCTAGGACTAGCGGGGGCACAGATACGCAGTATTTT. The encoded protein is CASSSRTSGGTDTQYF.